This T cell receptor (beta chain) was sequenced during a study of blood T cell repertoires in COVID-19. As for the study in general: COVID-19 samples collected from the United States, Italy and Spain covered acute and convalescent phases. PBMCs, B-cell-depleted T cells, or T cells provided the cDNA or gDNA that made up the material.

V was trimmed by 5 bases and J by 6 bases, leaving 14 bases between them. Germline lookup yields CDR1 LNHDA and CDR2 SQIVND (reference sequence). This CDR3 is built from 14 residues. Assay used: immunoSEQ multiplex PCR; TCRdb lists only in-frame clones, some missing. The top ten clones hold almost 7% of a sample with roughly 80,000 clones, around 88% of them seen once. This rearrangement joins TRBV19 to TRBJ2-1; a possible D gene is TRBD1 (5 bases). The sequencing sample was made of peripheral blood. The sequence was obtained from a woman of 80 years or more with acute or convalescent COVID-19. The DNA of the CDR3 is TGTGCCAGTAGTCCACAGGCTCAAGGCAATGAGCAGTTCTTC. Encoded protein: CASSPQAQGNEQFF.